This T cell receptor (beta chain) originates from a study of shared clonotypes between healthy human individuals. Study context: Every donor yielded three CD4 naive, three CD4 memory, two CD8 naive and one CD8 memory plate.

Investigators divided CD4+ cells into CD45RA+ naive and CD45RA-negative memory subsets. This clone was picked up one time. The antigen is undetermined. V was trimmed by 7 bases and J by 10 bases, leaving 13 bases between them. The CDR3 consists of 11 residues. Germline values: CDR1 SNHLY, CDR2 FYNNEI. Whole-study findings and limits: A reduction in generation probabilities was seen for non-shared clonotypes relative to those shared by all four donors.

Using immunoSEQ multiplex PCR, the repertoire was profiled, and TCRdb retains in-frame clones only, with some absent. The sample contains about 2 million clones, 95% of which appear only once. The sample comprised naive CD4+ T cells sorted from blood. This sample's subset: CD45RA+ positively selected. The chain carries TRBV2 and TRBJ1-1; possibly TRBD1 for D (5 bases). The sequence was collected from a man younger than 35 in good health. CDR3 DNA sequence: TGTGCCAGCACAGTCGCCCAGGGAGCTTTCTTT. It yields the protein CASTVAQGAFF.